The rows below give T cell receptor beta chains drawn from one sample of a study of T cell repertoires in cytomegalovirus infection. TCRdb re-derived calls from the reads in MiXCR, one entry per CDR3 protein. The table includes approximately 490,000 distinct CDR3 sequences, about 11% detected once. Sequencing was done on a sample of PBMCs. These receptors originate from a human donor in good health (CMV status not recorded). Some clones in this sample may be carry-over from other donors' samples. The CDR3 runs from the conserved cysteine through the conserved F or W. D genes are given only for firm matches. The size entry is marked missing in some rows and otherwise reads once, few, many or a size class.

v_call	j_call	d_call	clone_size	cdr3_nt	cdr3_aa
TRBV7-3	TRBJ2-3	TRBD2	many	TGTGCCAGCAGCTCCATACTAGCGGGAGGTCCAGATACGCAGTATTTT	CASSSILAGGPDTQYF
TRBV20-1	TRBJ1-2	.	many	TGCAGTGCTAGGGCCCCCGGGACATCTAACTATGGCTACACCTTC	CSARAPGTSNYGYTF
TRBV27	TRBJ1-1	.	many	TGTGCCAGCAGTTTATCGGGGGGCGGCACTGAAGCTTTCTTT	CASSLSGGGTEAFF
TRBV10-3	TRBJ2-7	.	.	TGTGCCATCAGTGAGACCGCGGACTCCTACGAGCAGTACTTC	CAISETADSYEQYF
TRBV7-2	TRBJ2-3	.	many	TGTGCCAGCAGCTGGAGACAGGTTCGGGACTCGAACACAGATACGCAGTATTTT	CASSWRQVRDSNTDTQYF
TRBV29-1	TRBJ2-1	.	.	TGCAGCGTTCTAACGGGACTCCGGGGTGGCAATGAGCAGTTCTTC	CSVLTGLRGGNEQFF
TRBV11-1	TRBJ1-1	.	many	TGTGCCAGCAGCTTAGCAGGGCTTGAGAACACTGAAGCTTTCTTT	CASSLAGLENTEAFF
TRBV2	TRBJ2-1	.	many	TGTGCCAGCGCACCTATAGGACCTGCCCGGGGGGAGCAGTTCTTC	CASAPIGPARGEQFF
TRBV29-1	TRBJ2-2	TRBD1	.	TGCAGCGTCGGACAGGCGAACACCGGGGAGCTGTTTTTT	CSVGQANTGELFF
TRBV5-6	TRBJ2-5	TRBD2	many	TGTGCCAGCAGCTTGGAGATAGCGGGGGCTCAAGAGACCCAGTACTTC	CASSLEIAGAQETQYF
TRBV24-1	TRBJ2-3	.	.	TGTGCCACCAGGGGGACCTACCCAGATACGCAGTATTTT	CATRGTYPDTQYF
TRBV15	TRBJ1-4	.	many	TGTGCCACCAGCAGAGGAGGTGGTAATGAAAAACTGTTTTTT	CATSRGGGNEKLFF
TRBV11-2	TRBJ2-5	TRBD2	many	TGTGCCAGCAGCTCGGTTAGCGGGAGTCGCCAGGGGACCCAGTACTTC	CASSSVSGSRQGTQYF
TRBV2	TRBJ1-5	TRBD1	.	TGTGCCAGCAGCGAGGGGGCTCAGCCCCAGCATTTT	CASSEGAQPQHF
TRBV7-3	TRBJ1-4	.	many	TGTGCCAGCAGCTTAAGTAGGGACAACGGGAAACTGTTTTTT	CASSLSRDNGKLFF
TRBV7-3	TRBJ2-1	TRBD2	many	TGTGCCAGCAGCCCTCCTAGCGGGGGGGCGAATGAGCAGTTCTTC	CASSPPSGGANEQFF
TRBV20-1	TRBJ1-5	.	.	TGCAGTGCTGGGGGGCCCAATCAGCCCCAGCATTTT	CSAGGPNQPQHF
TRBV2	TRBJ1-3	.	.	TGTGCCAGCAACCGGAAGGGGACCTCTGGAAACACCATATATTTT	CASNRKGTSGNTIYF
TRBV2	TRBJ1-6	TRBD1	few	TGTGCCAGCAGAGCCACGACAGGGAAAAATTCACCCCTCCACTTT	CASRATTGKNSPLHF
TRBV20-1	TRBJ2-7	.	.	TGCAGTGCTAGAGAATCAGGGGCCTACGAGCAGTACTTC	CSARESGAYEQYF
TRBV27	TRBJ1-6	.	many	TGTGCCAGCAGTCAATCGGGACACTATAATTCACCCCTCCACTTT	CASSQSGHYNSPLHF
TRBV7-3	TRBJ1-1	.	many	TGTGCCAGCAGCAGAGGTACGAACACTGAAGCTTTCTTT	CASSRGTNTEAFF
TRBV28	TRBJ2-1	.	.	TGTGCCAGCAGTCCGCCGGGCCCGTACACGGAGCAGTTCTTC	CASSPPGPYTEQFF
TRBV15	TRBJ1-5	TRBD1	many	TGTGCCACCAGCAGACCAGGGGGAAATCAGCCCCAGCATTTT	CATSRPGGNQPQHF
TRBV19	TRBJ2-5	.	few	TGTGCCAGTAGCCATGCGGAGACCCAGTACTTC	CASSHAETQYF
TRBV28	TRBJ1-2	.	many	TGTGCCAGCAGTGCCGGGAGATATGGCTACACCTTC	CASSAGRYGYTF
TRBV28	TRBJ2-5	.	many	TGTGCCAGCAGTCGGCGACAGCTCCGATCGGAGACCCAGTACTTC	CASSRRQLRSETQYF
TRBV7-2	TRBJ2-2	TRBD2	many	TGTGCCAGCAGCCGTCCGACTAGCGGGAGGGGCGGGGAGCTGTTTTTT	CASSRPTSGRGGELFF
TRBV9	TRBJ1-2	.	many	TGTGCCAGCAGCGTAGGAACCCGTTGGGGGGGCTATGGCTACACCTTC	CASSVGTRWGGYGYTF
TRBV29-1	TRBJ2-1	TRBD2	many	TGCAGTGGTGTAGCGGGAGGGATTGACAATGAGCAGTTCTTC	CSGVAGGIDNEQFF
TRBV12-3/TRBV12-4	TRBJ2-2	TRBD1	many	TGTGCCAGCAGTTTCCCTACATTGGCCGGGACAGCGAACACCGGGGAGCTGTTTTTT	CASSFPTLAGTANTGELFF
TRBV7-3	TRBJ2-3	TRBD2	many	TGTGCCAGCAGCCCAAGGCTAGCGGGCGCAGATACGCAGTATTTT	CASSPRLAGADTQYF
TRBV7-3	TRBJ2-7	.	many	TGTGCCAGCAGCTTAAAAGTGCCCTACGAGCAGTACTTC	CASSLKVPYEQYF
TRBV5-1	TRBJ2-1	TRBD2	many	TGCGCCAGCAGCCGGGGACTAGCGGGGGCGAACTACAATGAGCAGTTCTTC	CASSRGLAGANYNEQFF
TRBV10-3	TRBJ2-2	.	many	TGTGCCATCAGTGATGGGCGGGACACCGGGGAGCTGTTTTTT	CAISDGRDTGELFF
TRBV11-3	TRBJ2-2	TRBD1	many	TGTGCCAGCAGCCCGGGACAGTCCACCGGGGAGCTGTTTTTT	CASSPGQSTGELFF
TRBV28	TRBJ1-4	TRBD1	many	TGTGCCAGCAGCATACACAGGGGGCAGGGCACTAATGAAAAACTGTTTTTT	CASSIHRGQGTNEKLFF
TRBV28	TRBJ2-7	TRBD2	many	TGTGCCAGCAGTTTCTCCAGCGGGAGCTACGAGCAGTACTTC	CASSFSSGSYEQYF
TRBV7-8	TRBJ2-1	TRBD2	many	TGTGCCAGCAGCTTAGTAATGCTAGCGGTTGAGCAGTTCTTC	CASSLVMLAVEQFF
TRBV4-2	TRBJ2-1	TRBD2	many	TGTGCCAGCAGCCAAGATATCTTAACTAGCGGGGTAAACAATGAGCAGTTCTTC	CASSQDILTSGVNNEQFF
TRBV28	TRBJ1-6	TRBD1	many	TGTGCCAGCAGTTTAGGAGGACAGGGAGGAGGCTCCTATAATTCACCCCTCCACTTT	CASSLGGQGGGSYNSPLHF
TRBV12-3/TRBV12-4	TRBJ2-3	.	many	TGTGCCAGCAGTTTATCAGGGGACACAGATACGCAGTATTTT	CASSLSGDTDTQYF
TRBV3-1	TRBJ1-1	.	.	TGTGCCAGCAGCCATAGCGGAGGGGGTGGGGCTTTCTTT	CASSHSGGGGAFF
TRBV20-1	TRBJ2-7	TRBD2	many	TGCAGTGCTAGAACTAGCGGGACTACCTACGAGCAGTACTTC	CSARTSGTTYEQYF
TRBV20-1	TRBJ2-1	.	.	TGCAGTGCTGCTACAGGGTATACCTACAATGAGCAGTTCTTC	CSAATGYTYNEQFF
TRBV28	TRBJ1-6	.	many	TGTGCCAGCAGTTTACTCCGGCATTCACCCCTCCACTTT	CASSLLRHSPLHF
TRBV12-3/TRBV12-4	TRBJ2-1	TRBD2	few	TGTGCCAGCAGTTTAGGGCTAGCGGAGGGCAGTGAGCAGTTCTTC	CASSLGLAEGSEQFF
TRBV12-3/TRBV12-4	TRBJ1-2	TRBD1	many	TGTGCCAGCAGTAGGGGGCTTGATGGCTACACCTTC	CASSRGLDGYTF